This note documents a single T cell receptor beta chain sequence. The target antigen is unknown. The data belong to a study of shared clonotypes between healthy human individuals. Trimming removed 2 bases from V and 1 base from J, with 11 bases in between. Germline loops: CDR1 MGHDK, CDR2 SYGVNS. This CDR3 comprises 15 residues. Approximately 30,000 T cell genomes (roughly 0.2 ug DNA) went into each sorted-subset replicate. The protocol was immunoSEQ multiplex PCR, while the TCRdb copy is restricted to in-frame clones and leaves out a portion. The data show 1.4 million to 1.5 million clones, with roughly 96% seen just once and approximately 1% held by the top ten. General study points: Compared with memory subsets, naive subsets generally had larger estimated richness.

The sequence came from a man under 40 in good health. The chain combines TRBV25-1 with TRBJ2-5; a weak D match, TRBD1 (5 bases). Sequenced: naive CD4+ T cells sorted from blood. Subset defined: CD45RA+ positively selected. The CDR3 bases are TGTGCCAGCAGTGAACCCAGACAGCTCCAAGAGACCCAGTACTTC. This encodes CASSEPRQLQETQYF.